The rows below give T cell receptor beta chains drawn from one sample of a study of regulatory T cells in long-lasting Graves disease. MiXCR, run by TCRdb on the multiplex PCR reads, gives a single entry per CDR3 protein. This sample has 370,000 or so distinct CDR3 sequences, with 15% to 20% found just once. The sample was also linked to a second study, of T cells in Graves' hyperthyroidism and ophthalmopathy.

The specimen was peripheral blood mononuclear cells (PBMCs), collected at new diagnosis, from a patient treated with antithyroid drugs. The origin of the receptors is a woman younger than 30 with Graves disease. The CDR3 runs from the conserved cysteine through the conserved F or W.

j_gene	v_gene	CDR3aa
TRBJ1-4	TRBV30	CAWSGVGFNEKLFF
TRBJ2-5	TRBV19	CASSLLWSSGPKETQYF
TRBJ1-5	TRBV28	CASRIGGRLGQPQHF
TRBJ2-2	TRBV5-1	CASSQTGELFF
TRBJ1-1	TRBV28	CASSRDGMNTEAFF
TRBJ1-1	TRBV5-5	CASSLKQGWGTEAFF
TRBJ1-5	TRBV5-1	CASSPSGTGRGNQPQHF
TRBJ1-2	TRBV20-1	CSAGTGSGYTF
TRBJ1-5	TRBV6-1	CASSRIPKETGNQPQHF
TRBJ2-3	TRBV11-2	CASRRPGLAGGTDTQYF
TRBJ2-3	TRBV5-1	CASSLGGDTDTQYF